The 5 T cell receptor beta chains listed next were all sequenced from one sample in a study of OX40 agonist ivuxolimab in advanced cancers. Measured with immunoSEQ multiplex PCR; TCRdb has only the in-frame clones, and not every one. The sample shows over 55,000 clones, 80% to 85% of them seen only once. Sample: CD4+ or CD8+ T cells sorted from blood, taken in a trial of the OX40 agonist ivuxolimab. Receptors originate from an adult with an advanced solid tumor such as melanoma, head and neck, liver or kidney cancer.

The chain carries TRBV29-1 and TRBJ2-2, with 9 bases that match TRBD2. J lost 5 bases, V lost 0 bases, and 4 bases had no gene match. CDR3 length equals 15 residues. Germline-derived CDR1 and CDR2 are SQVTM and ANQGSEA. This CDR3 reads CSVEETSGYTGELFF. The DNA for the CDR3 is TGCAGCGTTGAAGAGACTAGCGGTTATACCGGGGAGCTGTTTTTT.

As DNA, the CDR3 is TGTGCCAGCAGCTTAACCACGGCTACTGAAGCTTTCTTT. Its translation: CASSLTTATEAFF. The chain recombines TRBV7-3 with TRBJ1-1; D call uncertain. Germline V gene sequence: CDR1 SGHTA, CDR2 FQGTGA. V was cut by 0 bases and J by 5 bases, with 7 bases left in between. The CDR3 runs to 13 residues. Supplemented by reference TRBV7-3 and TRBJ1-1, the full variable domain reads GAGVSQTPSNKVTEKGKYVELRCDPISGHTALYWYRQSLGQGPEFLIYFQGTGAADDSGLPNDRFFAVRPEGSVSTLKIQRTERGDSAVYLCASSLTTATEAFFGQGTRLTVV.

Written as DNA, the CDR3 is TGCGCCAGCAGCTTGTCCCCCCGACTAGCGGGAGGTAACAATGAGCAGTTCTTC. As protein: CASSLSPRLAGGNNEQFF. The J gene is TRBJ2-1, the V gene TRBV5-1; 13 positions match TRBD2. Germline V lookup: CDR1 SGHRS, CDR2 YFSETQ. CDR3 length: 18 residues. The V segment lost 1 base and the J segment 5 bases; nucleotides outside the gene matches: 9.

The CDR3 DNA follows: TGTGCCAGCAGCTTAACGTCCCGGGGGGCGGGTGAGCAGTTCTTC. This gives the protein CASSLTSRGAGEQFF. The chain has TRBV11-2 and TRBJ2-1, with TRBD2 as a possible D gene (7 bases). The V end lost 2 bases, the J end lost 9 bases, and 17 bases lay between the germline ends. This CDR3 contains 15 residues. Germline assignment: CDR1 SGHAT and CDR2 FQNNGV.

This rearrangement joins TRBV7-8 to TRBJ2-4; D may match TRBD1 or TRBD2 (5 bases each). Germline CDR1 SGHVS, CDR2 FQNEAQ. Trimming took 5 bases from V and 10 from J, leaving 18 bases between them. CDR3 size: 14 residues. CDR3: CASSRGTRLAIQYF. CDR3 DNA sequence: TGTGCCAGCAGCCGAGGGACCCGCCTCGCTATTCAGTACTTC.